This TCR beta chain stems from a study of regulatory T cells in long-lasting Graves disease. Documented time point: newly diagnosed GD, antithyroid drugs for less than 3 months. Extracted PBMC RNA gave rise to the TCR library. The authors built TCR beta libraries using iRepertoire HTBI primers and Arm-PCR of CDR3 regions. Each CDR3 protein is one row after TCRdb ran MiXCR on the multiplex PCR reads. The sample holds a few hundred thousand distinct CDR3 sequences, about 19% seen once. V lost 5 bases and J 9 bases, leaving 20 bases between the germline ends. This CDR3 is 15 amino acids long. Germline V lookup: CDR1 SGHTA, CDR2 FQGNSA. In this sample, this clonotype turned up many times.

The source material was peripheral blood mononuclear cells (PBMCs), sampled at new diagnosis, from a patient treated with antithyroid drugs. This clonotype was obtained from a female donor with Graves disease. The V call is TRBV7-2, the J call TRBJ2-1, with D possibly TRBD2 on 6 matching bases. The CDR3 bases are TGTGCCAGCAGCCGAACTAGCTCCTCTGCCACTGAGCAGTTCTTC. Protein sequence: CASSRTSSSATEQFF.